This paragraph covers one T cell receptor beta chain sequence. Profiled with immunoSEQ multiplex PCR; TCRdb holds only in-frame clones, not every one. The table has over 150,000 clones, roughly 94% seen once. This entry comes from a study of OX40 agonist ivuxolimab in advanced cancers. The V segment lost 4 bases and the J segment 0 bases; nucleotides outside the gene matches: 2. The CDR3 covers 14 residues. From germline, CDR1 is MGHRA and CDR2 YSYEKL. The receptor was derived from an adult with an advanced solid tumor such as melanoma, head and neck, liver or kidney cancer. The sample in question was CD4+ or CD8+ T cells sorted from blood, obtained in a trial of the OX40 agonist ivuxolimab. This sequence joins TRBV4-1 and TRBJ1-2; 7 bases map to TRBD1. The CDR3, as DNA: TGCGCCAGCAGCCCCGGGACAGCTAACTATGGCTACACCTTC. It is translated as CASSPGTANYGYTF.